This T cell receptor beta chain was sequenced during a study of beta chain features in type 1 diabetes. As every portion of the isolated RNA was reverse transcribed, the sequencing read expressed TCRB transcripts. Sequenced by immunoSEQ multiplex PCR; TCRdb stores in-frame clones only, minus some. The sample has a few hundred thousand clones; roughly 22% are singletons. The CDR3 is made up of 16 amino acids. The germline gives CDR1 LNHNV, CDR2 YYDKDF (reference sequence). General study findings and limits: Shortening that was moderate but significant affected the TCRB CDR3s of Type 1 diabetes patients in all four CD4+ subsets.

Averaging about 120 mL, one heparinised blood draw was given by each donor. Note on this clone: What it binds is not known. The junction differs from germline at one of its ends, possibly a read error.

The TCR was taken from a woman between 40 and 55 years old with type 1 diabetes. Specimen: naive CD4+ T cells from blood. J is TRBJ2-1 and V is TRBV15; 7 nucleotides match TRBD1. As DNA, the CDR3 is TGTGCCACCAGCCGAGACAGGGAAGGATCTTACAATGAGCAGTTCTTC. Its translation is CATSRDREGSYNEQFF.